This T cell receptor beta chain appears in the sequencing data of a study of blood T cell repertoires in COVID-19. Study overall: Some COVID-19 samples were acute and others convalescent; all came from the United States, Italy and Spain. The cDNA or gDNA used as material had been derived from T cells, B-cell-depleted T cells, or PBMCs.

Clones were read by immunoSEQ multiplex PCR, and TCRdb kept only the in-frame ones, dropping some. The sample has 55,000 to 65,000 clones, approximately 80% seen once; the top ten hold 5.6%. The CDR3 has 12 amino acids. The junction had 6 bases not matched to a gene; V was cut back by 6 bases and J by 8 bases. This receptor was identified in a woman aged 55-70 years with acute or convalescent COVID-19. The chain carries TRBV12-3 or TRBV12-4 and TRBJ1-2; 7 bases are a match to TRBD1. The sequenced sample was peripheral blood. CDR3 in amino acids: CASRKTGRGYTF. DNA of the CDR3: TGTGCCAGCAGGAAGACAGGGAGAGGCTACACCTTC.